Below, 13 T cell receptor beta chains from the same sample are listed, as sequenced in a study of shared clonotypes between healthy human individuals. Assay used: immunoSEQ multiplex PCR; TCRdb lists only in-frame clones, some missing. This sample carries 2 million to 2.5 million clones, approximately 94% of them seen once, and the ten largest clones take 1% to 1.3%. As defined, naive CD8 cells were CD45RO-negative and positively selected for CCR7, with terminally differentiated effector memory CD45RA+ cells excluded. Sequences were obtained from naive CD8+ T cells sorted from blood. The origin of the receptors is a man between 18 and 29 years old in good health.

Comment on this clone: This specimen includes other DNA sequences encoding the same CDR3. V is TRBV25-1 and J is TRBJ2-2; D gene ambiguous. The CDR3 runs 16 residues. The V and J ends lost 3 bases and 4 bases respectively, with 15 bases between them. Germline CDR1 reads MGHDK; CDR2 reads SYGVNS. The CDR3 DNA reads TGTGCCAGCAGTGAGACTTGGCCCCCCGGCACCGGGGAGCTGTTTTTT. As protein: CASSETWPPGTGELFF.

CDR3: CASSFSRGQETQYF. The CDR3 nucleotides are TGTGCCAGCAGCTTCTCCCGGGGTCAAGAGACCCAGTACTTC. This chain links TRBV7-8 with TRBJ2-5, with TRBD2 as a possible D gene (5 bases). The CDR3 totals 14 residues. Trimming left V 3 bases short and J 2 bases short, with 10 bases between. The germline CDR1 and CDR2 sequences are SGHVS and FQNEAQ.

Turning to this clone: Other DNA variants within this sample encode the same CDR3. V usage is TRBV5-1 and J usage is TRBJ2-7; 8 positions match TRBD1. This CDR3 spans 13 amino acids. CDR1 SGHRS and CDR2 YFSETQ come from the germline V gene. V gave up 1 base and J gave up 5 bases; unmatched junction bases: 2. The CDR3 bases are TGCGCCAGCAGCTTGCGACAGGGGAACGAGCAGTACTTC. It codes for CASSLRQGNEQYF. The variable domain in full, completed from reference TRBV5-1 and TRBJ2-7, reads KAGVTQTPRYLIKTRGQQVTLSCSPISGHRSVSWYQQTPGQGLQFLFEYFSETQRNKGNFPGRFSGRQFSNSRSEMNVSTLELGDSALYLCASSLRQGNEQYFGPGTRLTVT.

This chain joins TRBV7-9 and TRBJ1-3, with 9 bases that match TRBD1. The CDR3 covers 16 residues. Trimming cost V 5 bases and J 4 bases; bases outside gene matches: 9. In germline, CDR1 is SEHNR, CDR2 FQNEAQ (reference sequence). DNA for the CDR3: TGTGCCAGCAGCGAAGCGACAGGGGGAAGGGGAAACACCATATATTTT. Translated: CASSEATGGRGNTIYF.

The chain is built from TRBV4-1 and TRBJ2-5; tentative D call: TRBD1 (6 bases). With 0 bases removed from V and 1 base from J, the gap between germline ends came to 21 bases. Germline loops: CDR1 MGHRA, CDR2 YSYEKL. The CDR3 runs 19 residues. CDR3 sequence reads: CASSQDRPTTGSGQETQYF. The CDR3, as DNA: TGCGCCAGCAGCCAAGATCGGCCCACAACAGGGAGCGGCCAAGAGACCCAGTACTTC.

The rearrangement uses TRBV27 and TRBJ2-7; D not resolved. CDR3 length: 13 residues. V was cut by 3 bases and J by 0 bases, with 6 bases left in between. Germline V gene sequence: CDR1 MNHEY, CDR2 SMNVEV (reference sequence). Written as DNA, the CDR3 is TGTGCCAGCAGTTTTGCCAGCTCCTACGAGCAGTACTTC. Protein: CASSFASSYEQYF.

The chain recombines TRBV5-6 with TRBJ2-1, with a tentative D call TRBD2 (5 bases). Germline CDR1 is SGHDT and CDR2 is YYEEEE. The CDR3 sequence is 16 residues long. Between the trimmed V and J ends, which lost 0 bases and 8 bases, there was a span of 18 bases. CDR3 DNA: TGTGCCAGCAGCTTGGTGGTTGGCTTGGTCGGGGATGAGCAGTTCTTC. Translating gives CASSLVVGLVGDEQFF.

The V gene is TRBV21-1, the J gene TRBJ1-4. TRBV21-1 is listed as a pseudogene. The CDR3 length is 14 residues. The CDR3 reads CASSPDENNEKLFF. The CDR3 nucleotides are TGTGCCAGCTCCCCCGACGAAAATAATGAAAAACTGTTTTTT.

CDR3 nucleotides: TGTGCCTCACTGGCGGGGTTAGGCAATCAGCCCCAGCATTTT. This sequence encodes CASLAGLGNQPQHF. This rearrangement joins TRBV19 to TRBJ1-5, with unresolved D. Trimming left V 11 bases short and J 2 bases short, with 16 bases between. Germline values: CDR1 LNHDA, CDR2 SQIVND (reference sequence). The CDR3 has 14 residues.

CDR3 nucleotide sequence: TGCGCCAGCAGCCCCAGCGGGGATGTTTCGGAGACCCAGTACTTC. Amino acid sequence: CASSPSGDVSETQYF. The chain employs TRBV4-1 and TRBJ2-5; 7 nucleotides match TRBD2. J lost 5 bases, V lost 4 bases, and 10 bases had no gene match. Germline V lookup: CDR1 MGHRA, CDR2 YSYEKL. CDR3 length equals 15 residues.

The chain links TRBV28 to TRBJ1-5; D ambiguous. The CDR3 sequence is 14 residues long. CDR1 and CDR2 from the germline V gene are MDHEN and SYDVKM. V gave up 6 bases and J gave up 6 bases, with 15 bases separating them. CDR3 amino acids: CASSPGSVPQPQHF. CDR3 nucleotides: TGTGCCAGCAGCCCCGGGAGCGTCCCTCAGCCCCAGCATTTT.

This clone is a singleton in its sample. This rearrangement joins TRBV13 to TRBJ2-2; a weak D match, TRBD1 (6 bases). CDR3 length equals 15 residues. With 3 bases removed from V and 4 bases from J, the gap between germline ends came to 12 bases. The germline gives CDR1 PRHDT, CDR2 FYEKMQ (reference sequence). The DNA for the CDR3 is TGTGCCAGCAGCTTTGGGGGCGTCGGCACCGGGGAGCTGTTTTTT. This sequence encodes CASSFGGVGTGELFF.

This chain connects TRBV7-2 to TRBJ2-3; the D is unclear. The CDR3 extends over 17 amino acids. The V gene lost 1 base and the J gene lost 0 bases, with 14 bases spanning the gap. Germline CDR1 and CDR2: SGHTA and FQGNSA. The CDR3: CASSLGLANPSTDTQYF. The CDR3 DNA is TGTGCCAGCAGCTTAGGGTTGGCTAACCCTAGCACAGATACGCAGTATTTT.